These 13 T cell receptor beta chains originate from one sample sequenced in a study of immune evolution from preneoplasia to lung adenocarcinoma. Using immunoSEQ multiplex PCR, the repertoire was profiled, and TCRdb retains in-frame clones only, with some absent. The sample has roughly 40,000 clones; around 85% are singletons. The sequenced sample was FFPE invasive lung adenocarcinoma tissue. The receptor source for this set is a person in their sixties or seventies with lung adenocarcinoma.

Details on this clone: The conserved phenylalanine or tryptophan is not found at the CDR3 terminus, so this likely reflects a read error. The DNA is left out, because the CDR3 cannot be placed on it with certainty; the CDR3 is given as TCRdb lists it. The chain's CDR3 is CASKPGTGPLSL. The chain links TRBV28 to TRBJ2-7; TRBD1, the table's D call, lacks a check against the DNA. The CDR3 spans 12 amino acids, including both terminal residues. From germline, CDR1 is MDHEN and CDR2 SYDVKM.

V gene TRBV5-1 combines with J gene TRBJ1-1; perhaps TRBD1 as D (5 bases). V was trimmed by 9 bases and J by 1 base, leaving 16 bases between them. The CDR3 sequence is 14 residues long. The V gene's germline CDR1 is SGHRS and CDR2 YFSETQ. The CDR3 protein is CATARGEANTEAFF. The CDR3 nucleotides read TGCGCCACCGCCCGGGGGGAAGCGAACACTGAAGCTTTCTTT.

The J gene is TRBJ2-1, the V gene TRBV15, with unresolved D. The CDR3 totals 12 residues. Trimming stripped 1 base from V and 12 bases from J, with 10 bases between. Germline values: CDR1 LNHNV, CDR2 YYDKDF (reference sequence). The CDR3 here is CATSRGLFGQFF. DNA for the CDR3: TGTGCCACCAGCAGAGGGCTGTTTGGGCAGTTCTTC.

As concerns this clone: Other DNA sequences in the same sample also yield this CDR3. This CDR3 reads CASSFVAGTDTQYF. In DNA form, the CDR3 reads TGTGCCAGCAGTTTTGTAGCGGGTACAGATACGCAGTATTTT. V gene TRBV28 combines with J gene TRBJ2-3; TRBD2 matches 7 bases. Germline V gene sequence: CDR1 MDHEN, CDR2 SYDVKM. This CDR3 is 14 amino acids long. V lost 3 bases to trimming and J lost 3 bases; unmatched junction nucleotides: 3.

CDR3 in amino acids: CASRMQGGGINQPQHF. The CDR3 bases are TGTGCCAGCAGAATGCAGGGAGGGGGTATCAATCAGCCCCAGCATTTT. This chain links TRBV5-8 with TRBJ1-5; possible D gene TRBD1, 6 bases. V was pared by 5 bases and J by 3 bases, with 18 bases between. The CDR3 has 16 amino acids. Germline values: CDR1 SGHTS, CDR2 YDEGEE.

The J gene is TRBJ2-7, the V gene TRBV7-2; 9 positions match TRBD2. Per the germline V gene, CDR1 is SGHTA and CDR2 is FQGNSA. V was clipped by 7 bases and J by 3 bases; unmatched bases: 10. The CDR3 is 15 residues long. CDR3 nucleotide sequence: TGTGCCAGCACCCTTAGCGGGGGCCCCAGCTACGAGCAGTACTTC. Encoded protein: CASTLSGGPSYEQYF.

This clone was picked up one time. The genes are TRBV29-1 and TRBJ1-2, with TRBD1 as a possible D gene (6 bases). Germline V gene data show CDR1 as SQVTM and CDR2 as ANQGSEA. The germline V and J ends were trimmed by 0 bases and 6 bases, with 14 bases remaining between them. CDR3 length equals 14 residues. CDR3 DNA: TGCAGCGTTGAAGATCAGGGCAGGGGCCATGGCTACACCTTC. Protein: CSVEDQGRGHGYTF.

The chain links TRBV10-3 to TRBJ2-2; TRBD1 agrees at 8 bases. CDR1 ENHRY and CDR2 SYGVKD come from the germline V gene. This CDR3 spans 15 amino acids. V was clipped by 2 bases and J by 10 bases; unmatched bases: 9. CDR3 in DNA: TGTGCCATCAGTGAGCAGGGACAGGTTGACGTGGAGCTGTTTTTT. Its translation: CAISEQGQVDVELFF.

This clone rates as medium-sized. The CDR3: CASTRDRGSDTQYF. The DNA for the CDR3 is TGTGCCAGCACGAGGGACAGGGGGTCAGATACGCAGTATTTT. The chain uses TRBV7-2 and TRBJ2-3, with 11 bases aligning to TRBD1. The V gene end was trimmed by 7 bases and the J gene end by 4 bases; junction bases not matched to a gene: 4. The CDR3 runs 14 residues. Germline V gene data show CDR1 as SGHTA and CDR2 as FQGNSA.

This chain connects TRBV2 to TRBJ1-5; the D is unclear. The germline V gene has CDR1 SNHLY and CDR2 FYNNEI. The length of the CDR3 is 13 residues. Deletions cut 6 bases from V and 7 bases from J, with 13 bases between. CDR3 residues: CASREGEDQPQHF. CDR3 DNA: TGTGCCAGCAGGGAGGGAGAGGACCAGCCCCAGCATTTT.

This clone is labeled medium-sized. V gene TRBV7-9 combines with J gene TRBJ2-5, with a tentative D call TRBD2 (5 bases). The germline CDR1 and CDR2 sequences are SEHNR and FQNEAQ (reference sequence). V was cut by 4 bases and J by 1 base, with 10 bases left in between. The CDR3 is 14 residues long. CDR3 DNA sequence: TGTGCCAGCAGCTCCGGACTGCTCCAAGAGACCCAGTACTTC. Its protein is CASSSGLLQETQYF.

This clone came up a few times. The chain is built from TRBV5-1 and TRBJ2-5; D remains ambiguous. Germline V gene data show CDR1 as SGHRS and CDR2 as YFSETQ. The V gene lost 3 bases and the J gene lost 5 bases, with 23 bases spanning the gap. This CDR3 has 17 amino acids. This CDR3 is CASSSTPTLGLGETQYF. The CDR3 nucleotides are TGCGCCAGCAGCTCGACCCCGACGCTAGGATTGGGGGAGACCCAGTACTTC.

This chain connects TRBV5-1 to TRBJ2-7; D possibly matches TRBD1 or TRBD2 (5 bases each). Germline CDR1 SGHRS, CDR2 YFSETQ. CDR3 size: 14 residues. V was shortened by 3 bases and J by 6 bases, with 16 bases between the two germline ends. The CDR3 spells CASSYGGDSGEQYF. The CDR3 nucleotides are TGCGCCAGCAGCTATGGGGGTGATTCGGGCGAGCAGTACTTC.